This T cell receptor beta chain was documented in a study of control samples from healthy donors and cancer patients (dated by TCRdb to 2019 to 2021). There are 14 amino acids in the CDR3, from cysteine to phenylalanine inclusive. Just CDR3 DNA is preserved here, 42 bases in frame from base 1. Trimming removed 6 bases from V and 0 bases from J, leaving 10 bases between the germline ends. The germline V gene encodes CDR1 SGDLS and CDR2 YYNGEE. Remarks on this clone: This receptor's antigen is unknown. No base qualities exist here, and no much larger clone lies one base off it.

The library was obtained by the immunoSEQ multiplex PCR assay. Sourced from immuneACCESS, this table was stored by TCRdb with only in-frame sequences that have V and J called. A share of the clones is absent; for the studies checked, an unresolved V gene accounts for under half, and the remainder has no known explanation. Here the sample has 75,000 to 95,000 clones; roughly 80% occur a single time. About 36% of the sample is held by the ten biggest clonotypes. The rearranged chain carries TRBV9 and TRBJ2-1, with an unclear D gene assignment. Sequenced sample: PBMCs. This clonotype was obtained from a man aged 70 or older with lung cancer. The DNA sequence reads TGTGCCAGCACCCCCGGCAACTCCTACAATGAGCAGTTCTTC. This yields the protein CASTPGNSYNEQFF.